This T cell receptor beta chain is from a study of CD8 T cells in Susac syndrome. Trimming stripped 5 bases from V and 4 bases from J, with 17 bases between. The CDR3 spans 14 residues. Germline lookup yields CDR1 DFQATT and CDR2 SNEGSKA (reference sequence). The RNA, about 0.5 to 1 ug, was put through reverse transcription using random hexamers. The CDR3 of TCR beta was amplified by immunoSEQ multiplex PCR across 54 Vbeta and 13 Jbeta. TCRdb recomputed calls from the immunoSEQ multiplex PCR reads with MiXCR, one row per CDR3 protein. The data contain roughly 150,000 distinct CDR3 sequences, 85% to 95% of them seen just once; the ten biggest clones take up roughly 0.16%.

The sample taken for sequencing was CD4+ T cells from PBMCs. This chain uses TRBV20-1 with TRBJ1-1; D is perhaps TRBD1 (5 bases). This sequence originates from a human donor with Susac syndrome. CDR3 loop: CSAEGAGQGTEAFF. CDR3 DNA sequence: TGCAGTGCTGAGGGAGCCGGTCAGGGCACTGAAGCTTTCTTT.